This T cell receptor (beta chain) was recorded in a study of cytomegalovirus exposure and HLA in healthy donors (dated by TCRdb to the late 2010s). Background for the entire study: An earlier analysis of approximately 640 of the donors reported 250 to 300 Gb of sequence data and more than 90 million unique TCR beta sequences from about 179 million T cells. An early release that covered approximately 600 HLA-typed donors contained about 300 gigabases of sequencing data and some 87 million unique TCR sequences. Of the approximately 400 genotyped donors, 80% to 90% were placed in the genetic ancestry cluster associated with self-reported Caucasian donors. The aim of the study was to test whether cataloging public T cell receptors could identify signatures of past pathogen exposure. The T cell repertoires of 666 subjects were profiled by immunosequencing and related to cytomegalovirus serostatus. A separate validation cohort of roughly 120 different subjects was used in addition to the roughly 700-subject first cohort. High-throughput TCR immunosequencing, statistical association of individual TCRs with disease status, and machine learning were combined to predict cytomegalovirus infection status. A later analysis re-analyzed previously published TCR beta repertoires from 600 to 850 donors and added high-resolution HLA genotyping to study TCR occurrence patterns. Rather than using new phenotypic data, the later analysis identified candidate immune exposures from TCR beta sequences and from how often those sequences occurred across donors. To decide whether each TCR beta V gene segment behaved as functional or pseudogenic, an earlier analysis of approximately 600 of the donors relied on high-throughput TCR beta sequencing. Alongside the repertoire data, information on donor age, sex, ethnicity and CMV serostatus was compiled. In a later genetic analysis, genome-wide SNP genotypes for about 65% of the roughly 700 donors were used, and that subset was treated as a discovery cohort. Every repertoire in the discovery cohort had been generated on one and the same sequencing platform. HLA typing included class I and class II loci at four-digit resolution. The number of typed donors differed by locus: about 620-630 for A, B, C, DRB1 and DQB1; some 500 for DQA1; about 600 for DPA1; and roughly 490 for DPB1. Because of strong linkage in the cohort, a few DR-DQ haplotypes were treated as single units for association and clustering. Among about 390 genotyped donors of the cohort, an average of around 240,000 unique TCR beta nucleotide sequences were sequenced per donor, roughly 20% of them non-productive.

The protocol used for the library was the immunoSEQ multiplex PCR assay. The multiplex PCR relied on a mix of 60 forward primers for TCR Vbeta segments and 13 reverse primers for TCR Jbeta segments. The CDR3 region of rearranged TCR beta genes was amplified from genomic DNA by a multiplex PCR assay. The amplified TCR beta libraries were sequenced on the Illumina HiSeq System as 87-base-pair reads. The study's own analysis went as follows. In a later analysis, roughly 80 million unique TCR beta chains were counted across the 500 to 850 repertoires, and about 10 million of these chains were shared by at least two donors. Raw reads were error-corrected and collapsed into unique sequences by a nearest-neighbor algorithm in which closely related sequences were merged to remove PCR and sequencing errors. Alignment of CDR3 sequences to IMGT reference sequences was used to assign V, D and J gene segments. For a sequence to be retained, a match of at least six nucleotides to both a V gene segment and a J gene segment was required. A rearrangement was called productive if the CDR3 had no stop codons and remained in frame with V and J, and every other rearrangement was called non-productive. CDR3 was defined by IMGT convention, running from the second conserved V-encoded cysteine to the conserved J-encoded phenylalanine. In an earlier analysis of around 600 of the donors, sequences lacking an unambiguous match to a single V gene segment were excluded. In an earlier analysis of 587 of the donors, a V segment was called functional when productive rearrangements were above 56.7%, and segregating when the standard deviation between donors exceeded 5%. To diagnose cytomegalovirus status from the catalog of TCR beta chain sequences, a statistical classification framework was built. V and J gene assignment, in a later analysis, came from comparing TCR nucleotide sequences with IMGT/GENE-DB human TR gene sequences. A later analysis assigned CDR3 sequences and most-parsimonious VDJ recombination scenarios with the TCRdist pipeline. In a later analysis, each TCR beta chain was defined by its CDR3 amino acid sequence together with its V-gene family, and reads lacking a unique V-gene family were excluded. As a way to deal with suspected cross-contamination and a sequencing artifact, a later analysis dropped 640 or so nucleotide sequences that were highly shared and had low generation probability. For each public chain, a later analysis derived a clonal expansion index from normalized ranks of inferred template counts within each repertoire. A later analysis computed generation probabilities with a VDJ recombination model fitted to out-of-frame rearrangements, and checked the results against IGoR. In a later analysis, TCR-TCR, TCR-HLA and TCR-CMV co-occurrence was scored with hypergeometric tests, and a repertoire-size bias correction was applied to TCR pairs. To estimate false discovery rates, a later analysis permuted the HLA or CMV assignments 20 times. In a later analysis, co-occurring TCRs were grouped using DBSCAN, and TCRdist sequence similarity was added for clustering within HLA-allele-positive subsets. Repertoires with fewer than 30,000 or more than 120,000 public chains were left out of co-occurrence clustering, as were a few repertoires with anomalous nucleotide sharing. What TCRdb holds here is the immuneACCESS table cut down to in-frame rearrangements. Part of the clones is not present; checked against another copy, under half of the missing clones reflect an unresolved V gene, and the others are unexplained. V and J calls and clone size are as listed in that table; D and trimming were resolved from the DNA. The sample's table covers about 92,000 clones. 15% of the sample is held by the ten biggest clonotypes.

V loses 3 bases, J loses 6 bases, and the germline ends lie 8 bases apart. Including the terminal cysteine and phenylalanine, the CDR3 comprises 12 residues. Only CDR3 DNA remains: 36 bases, in frame from the first base. From a lookup of the germline V gene, CDR1 and CDR2 are SGHAT and FQNNGV. The paper's findings and limits, for the study overall: HLA typing was unavailable for some donors at each locus, so association tests used only the typed subset. Only TCR beta chains were sequenced in this cohort, and the absence of alpha or paired-chain data limited detectable features. A later genetic analysis reported fewer N-insertions in productive TCRs among donors in an Asian-associated ancestry cluster than the roughly 620-donor mean. Specific HLA alleles were associated with over 15,000 TCR beta sequences at a false discovery rate of 0.05 in a later analysis. The classifier was reported to diagnose cytomegalovirus status with high specificity and sensitivity in both the original and validation cohorts. Presence/absence analyses assumed roughly uniform sequencing depth across donors, an assumption that may not hold. Most CMV-associated TCR beta chains appeared to be HLA-restricted in a later analysis, and the HLA associations seemed to be driven largely by CMV exposure. A group of highly shared sequence variants was considered likely to be a technical artifact of the sequencing pipeline. V-gene and J-gene trimming of TCR beta chains was associated with a missense DCLRE1C variant in a later genetic analysis, and the association was replicated in an independent cohort. In a later analysis, several top co-occurrence clusters were reported to appear linked to parvovirus B19, influenza, CMV and Epstein-Barr virus. In a later analysis, the rate of TCR association differed among HLA loci, with DRB1 alleles having the most associated TCRs and HLA-C alleles having the fewest. The only immune exposure information available for the cohort was CMV serostatus. A further reported finding was that TCR beta sequences accurately predicted the HLA-A and HLA-B alleles for most subjects in the first cohort. Strong co-occurrence of HLA alleles, especially DR and DQ, made assigning TCR associations to individual alleles difficult. Correlated functional status among segregating V segments might be attributable to linkage disequilibrium, but an unknown experimental factor could not be ruled out. It was suggested by the authors that the approach could potentially be generalized to other disease states and immunological phenotypes. The study listed 164 TCR beta chains as associated with cytomegalovirus. In vitro tests confirmed that a few of the cytomegalovirus-associated TCR beta chains recognize cytomegalovirus antigens. Because the 87-base-pair reads could not distinguish some IMGT-functional V segments, including TRBV6-2 and TRBV6-3, those segments were excluded. Because counts were too low, roughly 17 rarely observed V segments, including chromosome 9 orphons, were left out of the earlier analysis of roughly 600 of the donors. Most TCR sequences were seen in very few donors, while some public TCRs were found in many individuals. Broadly in line with IMGT annotations, most TCR beta V segments showed up in productive rearrangements about 87% or about 30% of the time in an earlier analysis of 587 of the donors. A later analysis found that HLA-associated TCR beta chains were more clonally expanded and had lower generation probabilities than equally common non-associated chains.

In total, 630 or so healthy bone marrow donors made up the cohort. At the time of sampling, every cohort member was nominally healthy, though immune exposures that went unrecorded were likely present. The donor was CMV seropositive and was included in the group of 250 to 300 seropositive cohort members. Each donor provided a peripheral blood sample, and peripheral blood mononuclear cells were used for TCR beta sequencing. The Qiagen DNeasy Blood Extraction Kit was used to extract genomic DNA from the blood cell samples. As for this clone: Its antigen is unknown.

The sequencing sample was made of PBMCs. The receptor comes from a man in his fifties or sixties in good health and CMV-seropositive. The chain uses TRBV11-2 and TRBJ1-2; the D gene is possibly TRBD1, with 5 bases matching. The CDR3 protein is CASSFQGHGYTF. The nucleotide sequence is TGTGCCAGCAGCTTTCAGGGTCATGGCTACACCTTC.